This T cell receptor beta chain was found in a study of CD8 T cells in Susac syndrome (dated by TCRdb to 2018 to 2020). Study-level background: The study used repertoire sequencing to test whether antigen drove CD8+ T cell activation and differentiation in Susac syndrome. Points the paper makes about the study in general: The number of individuals in the TCR sequencing and HLA analysis was recognized as being relatively small.

Peripheral blood CD8+ and CD4+ T cells from healthy donors, Susac syndrome patients and multiple sclerosis patients were profiled using high-throughput TCR beta sequencing. Healthy donors were age- and sex-matched controls. CD8+ TEMRA cells were enriched by FACS, while bulk CD8+ and CD4+ T cells were purified by magnetic negative isolation. Blood was drawn into EDTA tubes, processed within 24 hours, and PBMCs were isolated by density gradient centrifugation. PBMCs intended for TCR sequencing were cryopreserved in liquid nitrogen and thawed later in a water bath at 37 degrees C. A purity of at least 90% was achieved for sorted or isolated CD4+, CD8+ and CD8+ TEMRA cells. Trimming takes 6 bases from V and 0 bases from J, and the germline ends sit 15 bases apart. Measured from the cysteine to the phenylalanine, the CDR3 is 16 residues long. The CDR3 DNA has 48 bases and is translated from base 1. CDR1 and CDR2 (MNHEY, SVGEGT) derive from the germline V gene.

As concerns this clonotype: No antigen is known for it. Base qualities are not at hand, and no much larger clone is one base apart.

RNA was extracted using the RNeasy kit, and about 0.45 to 1 microgram was reverse transcribed with random hexamers. The immunoSEQ multiplex PCR assay, which covers 54 Vbeta and 13 Jbeta segments, was used to amplify TCR beta CDR3 regions. PCR amplification bias was corrected using a synthetic template baseline for primer optimization and computational correction. The paper's data handling went like this. Only productive sequences were kept, with reads annotated to V, D and J genes according to IMGT and analyzed in immunoSEQ Analyzer. To calculate clonality, Shannon entropy was normalized by log2 of the number of productive unique sequences and then subtracted from one. For each patient and control, public and private clones were evaluated among the 100 most prevalent clones. A clone was defined as Susac-specific if it was absent from the healthy and MS cohorts, from roughly 990 published viral clones and from other ImmuneACCESS disease sequences. TCRdb ran its own pipeline on the public reads, namely fastp trimming at Q25 and MiXCR clone calling, and kept in-frame beta chains. For every CDR3 protein sequence, its rows merge into one entry that carries the most common genes and DNA. The V and J calls were not made by the authors but by TCRdb's processing. This sample has approximately 120,000 distinct CDR3 sequences in its table, and about 95% of those were observed once. The ten largest account for under 0.095% of the sample.

The chain employs TRBV6-2 or TRBV6-3 and TRBJ2-1; the D gene assignment is ambiguous. The material sequenced was CD4+ T cells from PBMCs. This sequence originates from a human donor in good health. In nucleotide form, the sequence is TGTGCCAGCAGGATGCTTGGCGGAAGCTCCTACAATGAGCAGTTCTTC. This sequence encodes CASRMLGGSSYNEQFF.